A selection of T cell receptor beta chains follows, all from one sample in a study of T cell responses to AZD1222 COVID-19 vaccine. Assay: immunoSEQ multiplex PCR; the TCRdb copy retains only in-frame clones and omits some. The table has about 130,000 clones, 87% seen once; the top ten hold 8.5% to 12%. The sample here was peripheral blood, taken on day 0 of AZD1222 vaccination. Every receptor here comes from an adult in good health. The conserved cysteine and the conserved F or W are not part of the CDR3 here. The order of the fields is V gene, clone size, CDR3 length, CDR3 protein. Clone size is shown for a subset of rows, as once, few, many or a class of expanded clone.

>TRBV10-1|.|11
ASKGPMNTEAF
>TRBV4-3|.|13
ASSQEGLTNTEAF
>TRBV30|.|10
AWSAGTYEQF
>TRBV11-2|few|14
ASSRRQIQSNTEAF
>TRBV5-1|.|13
ASSYMLGITDTQY
>TRBV7-2|once|13
ASSFGGEGPNEQF
>TRBV29-1|.|12
SVDGIGSTDTQY
>TRBV3-1/TRBV3-2|.|15
ASSLWTGTGGWNEQF
>TRBV5-1|.|11
ASSSGQNQPQH
>TRBV15|.|12
ATSGQGLDTEAF
>TRBV4-2|.|11
ASSPGGVETQY
>TRBV28|once|10
ASSSDRYGYT
>TRBV29-1|.|10
SVAGISYEQY
>TRBV4-3|.|13
ASSQEATSGRAPF
>TRBV6-9|.|15
ASSSLTGTSASYEQY
>TRBV29-1|.|12
STTGLAGTDTQY
>TRBV28|.|14
ASSPLIDRGLETQY
>TRBV5-1|.|10
ASSKDTYEQY
>TRBV12-2|.|14
ASRLVTARGGGELF
>TRBV4-3|.|12
ASSQEPAGNTIY
>TRBV5-1|.|12
ASSYQGQGTEAF
>TRBV6-5|.|13
ASSWTSDRVMGYT
>TRBV11-3|.|9
ASSSGGEQY
>TRBV7-9|.|11
ASSSGGSTEAF
>TRBV29-1|.|10
SAEQSNQPQH
>TRBV20-1|.|9
SASSGSVAF
>TRBV14|.|13
ASSPGTGYYNEQF
>TRBV6-2/TRBV6-3|.|11
ASSWGGLETQY